The next 28 T cell receptor beta chains were all read from a single sample in a study of shared clonotypes between healthy human individuals. Repertoires were generated with immunoSEQ multiplex PCR, while TCRdb's copy carries only in-frame clones and drops some. The sample holds under 1,900,000 clones, 98% to 99% seen once. Source material: naive CD4+ T cells sorted from blood. Subset here: CD45RA+ positively selected. The receptors were sampled from a man in his thirties or forties in good health.

Note on this clone: This CDR3 is also generated by other DNA sequences in the sample. V is TRBV2 and J is TRBJ1-2; 11 nucleotides agree with TRBD1. V was clipped by 6 bases and J by 4 bases; unmatched bases: 1. Looked up from germline, CDR1 is SNHLY and CDR2 is FYNNEI. CDR3 length equals 13 residues. The CDR3 loop reads CASRDRGPYGYTF. The CDR3 nucleotides are TGTGCCAGCAGGGACAGGGGGCCCTATGGCTACACCTTC.

V usage is TRBV4-3 and J usage is TRBJ2-7; 12 bases map to TRBD2. The V and J ends lost 4 bases and 6 bases, in that order; junction bases with no gene match: 10. Looked up from germline, CDR1 is LGHNA and CDR2 is YSLEER. The CDR3 consists of 16 residues. The CDR3: CASSPQASGRVGEQYF. The CDR3 bases are TGCGCCAGCAGCCCGCAGGCTAGCGGGAGGGTGGGCGAGCAGTACTTC.

This clone showed up just once. V usage is TRBV7-8 and J usage is TRBJ2-7; D is unclear. This CDR3 contains 11 residues. V lost 5 bases, J lost 6 bases, and 8 bases lay in between. Germline assignment: CDR1 SGHVS and CDR2 FQNEAQ. CDR3: CASSTVGEQYF. The CDR3, as DNA: TGTGCCAGCAGCACCGTCGGCGAGCAGTACTTC.

The rearrangement joins TRBV18 to TRBJ2-7; D perhaps matches TRBD1 (5 bases). The germline V gene has CDR1 KGHSH and CDR2 LQKENI. The CDR3 covers 13 residues. With 3 bases removed from V and 6 bases from J, the gap between germline ends came to 12 bases. Here the CDR3 DNA reads TGTGCCAGCTCACCGTCAGACAGAGGCGAGCAGTACTTC. It encodes CASSPSDRGEQYF.

A remark on this clone: Other DNA sequences in this sample translate to the same CDR3. The chain links TRBV9 to TRBJ1-3; no reliable D call. This CDR3 comprises 15 residues. The V gene's germline CDR1 is SGDLS and CDR2 YYNGEE. V dropped 0 bases and J dropped 1 base, with 8 bases sitting between them. The DNA for the CDR3 is TGTGCCAGCAGCGTAGGGCGAAGTTCTGGAAACACCATATATTTT. It specifies CASSVGRSSGNTIYF. Looking up the rest from reference TRBV9 and TRBJ1-3 gives the full variable domain: DSGVTQTPKHLITATGQRVTLRCSPRSGDLSVYWYQQSLDQGLQFLIQYYNGEERAKGNILERFSAQQFPDLHSELNLSSLELGDSALYFCASSVGRSSGNTIYFGEGSWLTVV.

V gene TRBV19 combines with J gene TRBJ1-4; possible D gene TRBD1, 5 bases. With 3 bases removed from V and 5 bases from J, the gap between germline ends came to 13 bases. This CDR3 region has 15 residues. Germline loops: CDR1 LNHDA, CDR2 SQIVND (reference sequence). CDR3 coding DNA: TGTGCCAGTAGTATGGGGGGACGGAAGAATGAAAAACTGTTTTTT. Protein: CASSMGGRKNEKLFF.

This CDR3 is CASIGTAGGPVEQYF. DNA for the CDR3: TGCGCCAGCATAGGTACTGCGGGAGGGCCGGTTGAGCAGTACTTC. The rearrangement links TRBV5-1 to TRBJ2-7; 9 bases align to TRBD2. The CDR3 contains 15 residues. The germline V gene encodes CDR1 SGHRS and CDR2 YFSETQ. Trimming took 6 bases from V and 7 from J; bases not matched to a gene: 14.

The sample holds a few counts of this clone. Other nucleotide sequences from this sample produce the same CDR3. The chain joins TRBV6-5 to TRBJ2-7; D is possibly TRBD2 (5 bases). Germline V gives CDR1 MNHEY, CDR2 SVGAGI. The CDR3 is 13 amino acids. Trimming shortened V by 2 bases and J by 2 bases, and 7 bases separated the two germline ends. The CDR3 spells CASSYLGAYEQYF. The CDR3, as DNA: TGTGCCAGCAGTTACCTGGGAGCCTACGAGCAGTACTTC.

The chain uses TRBV5-6 and TRBJ2-3, with D uncertain. Trimming took 1 base from V and 1 from J, leaving 13 bases between them. The CDR3 is made up of 16 amino acids. CDR1 is SGHDT and CDR2 is YYEEEE in the germline V gene. CDR3 DNA: TGTGCCAGCAGCTTGAGGTGGGCGTTGGGCACAGATACGCAGTATTTT. It encodes CASSLRWALGTDTQYF.

The gene calls are TRBV28 and TRBJ1-2; no firm D call. The V and J ends lost 1 base and 8 bases respectively, with 14 bases between them. There are 14 residues in the CDR3. Germline V gives CDR1 MDHEN, CDR2 SYDVKM. The CDR3 nucleotides are TGTGCCAGCAGTTTATCCCCGGTGTCTAGAGGCTACACCTTC. Translating it yields CASSLSPVSRGYTF.

V and J are TRBV11-2 and TRBJ2-7; D not resolved. The CDR3 totals 13 residues. Germline V gives CDR1 SGHAT, CDR2 FQNNGV. V lost 1 base to trimming and J lost 2 bases, with 6 bases between them. The CDR3 is CASSLGQTYEQYF. The CDR3, as DNA: TGTGCCAGCAGCTTAGGGCAAACCTACGAGCAGTACTTC.

The CDR3 sequence is CASHRGGNTGELFF. The CDR3 DNA sequence: TGTGCCAGCCATCGCGGGGGTAACACCGGGGAGCTGTTTTTT. The chain links TRBV2 to TRBJ2-2; 7 positions match TRBD2. Germline V gene lookup returns CDR1 SNHLY and CDR2 FYNNEI. V lost 8 bases and J lost 2; bases outside the gene matches: 5. CDR3 length: 14 amino acids.

This clone was picked up one time. The rearrangement uses TRBV5-5 and TRBJ2-7; TRBD1 matches at 8 bases. V shed 0 bases and J 2 bases; nucleotides not matched to a gene: 1. The CDR3 spans 14 residues. Germline CDR1 reads SGHKS; CDR2 reads YYEKEE (reference sequence). CDR3 bases: TGTGCCAGCAGCTTGGTACAGGGGGCCTACGAGCAGTACTTC. Residues: CASSLVQGAYEQYF.

Details on this clone: Other DNA sequences in this sample translate to the same CDR3. The V and J genes are TRBV29-1 and TRBJ2-1; the D is unclear. CDR1 and CDR2 (germline): SQVTM, ANQGSEA. This CDR3 comprises 10 residues. With 6 bases removed from V and 5 bases from J, the gap between germline ends came to 5 bases. The CDR3 loop is CSVRNNEQFF. CDR3 DNA: TGCAGCGTACGTAACAATGAGCAGTTCTTC.

The gene calls are TRBV10-2 and TRBJ1-4, with D hard to call. Looked up from germline, CDR1 is WSHSY and CDR2 is SAAADI. The V and J ends lost 5 bases and 10 bases respectively, with 17 bases between them. The CDR3 is 14 amino acids. The DNA for the CDR3 is TGCGCCAGCAGTCTGGCTGGCCCTCCCGGAAAACTGTTTTTT. Residues: CASSLAGPPGKLFF.

The chain combines TRBV9 with TRBJ1-2; D gene uncertain. V was cut by 0 bases and J by 1 base, with 13 bases left in between. This CDR3 is 16 amino acids long. Germline CDR1 reads SGDLS; CDR2 reads YYNGEE. The DNA for the CDR3 is TGTGCCAGCAGCGTAGGCCCCGGACGCCTTAACTATGGCTACACCTTC. It translates to CASSVGPGRLNYGYTF. Looking up the rest from reference TRBV9 and TRBJ1-2 gives the full variable domain: DSGVTQTPKHLITATGQRVTLRCSPRSGDLSVYWYQQSLDQGLQFLIQYYNGEERAKGNILERFSAQQFPDLHSELNLSSLELGDSALYFCASSVGPGRLNYGYTFGSGTRLTVV.

The chain uses TRBV9 and TRBJ2-2; TRBD2 matches 10 bases. Germline trimming cut 3 bases from V and 1 base from J; bases unmatched to any gene: 18. The CDR3 is 21 amino acids. Germline CDR1 and CDR2: SGDLS and YYNGEE. Here the CDR3 DNA reads TGTGCCAGCAGCGCCGAGGCTAGCGGGAGTTCAAAGACCAGGAACACCGGGGAGCTGTTTTTT. It translates to CASSAEASGSSKTRNTGELFF.

The V gene is TRBV10-2, the J gene TRBJ2-7, with 8 bases matching TRBD1. Looked up from germline, CDR1 is WSHSY and CDR2 is SAAADI. The trim removed 4 bases at V and 2 bases at J, leaving 4 bases unmatched. The CDR3 runs 14 residues. The CDR3 DNA follows: TGCGCCAGCAGTGTAAAACAGGGGGCCTACGAGCAGTACTTC. Its protein is CASSVKQGAYEQYF.

This rearrangement joins TRBV7-8 to TRBJ2-1; 10 positions agree with TRBD2. Germline lookup yields CDR1 SGHVS and CDR2 FQNEAQ. The junction had 7 bases not matched to a gene; V was cut back by 5 bases and J by 6 bases. CDR3 size: 15 residues. In DNA, the CDR3 is TGTGCCAGCAGCCCTCGGACTAGCGGTTTCAATGAGCAGTTCTTC. Residues: CASSPRTSGFNEQFF.

The V gene is TRBV7-9, the J gene TRBJ2-7; TRBD2 matches 12 bases. Germline CDR1 SEHNR, CDR2 FQNEAQ (reference sequence). This CDR3 spans 15 amino acids. V lost 4 bases, J lost 3 bases, and 4 bases stayed unmatched. The CDR3 here is CASSSSGRAFYEQYF. In DNA form, the CDR3 reads TGTGCCAGCAGCTCTAGCGGGAGGGCCTTCTACGAGCAGTACTTC.

V is TRBV5-1 and J is TRBJ1-4; 7 nucleotides match TRBD1. J gave up 2 bases and V 4 bases, and 5 bases lay outside the gene matches. CDR1 is SGHRS, CDR2 YFSETQ, per germline. The CDR3 extends over 15 amino acids. CDR3 bases: TGCGCCAGCAGCGTGGAACAGGGGACTAATGAAAAACTGTTTTTT. This codes for CASSVEQGTNEKLFF.

In this sample, this clone turned up once. The chain has TRBV5-6 and TRBJ2-3, with TRBD1 matching 8 bases. The CDR3 spans 16 residues. Per germline, CDR1 SGHDT and CDR2 YYEEEE. V shed 0 bases, J shed 5 bases, and the junction held 8 bases outside the gene matches. CDR3 loop: CASSLAGTGLGDTQYF. The CDR3 coding sequence is TGTGCCAGCAGCTTGGCTGGGACAGGCTTGGGAGATACGCAGTATTTT.

J is TRBJ2-3 and V is TRBV7-3, with 7 bases lining up with TRBD2. The length of the CDR3 is 17 residues. Germline trimming cut 2 bases from V and 0 bases from J; bases unmatched to any gene: 8. Per the germline V gene, CDR1 is SGHTA and CDR2 is FQGTGA. The CDR3 protein is CASSLGGVRESTDTQYF. In DNA, the CDR3 is TGTGCCAGCAGCTTAGGTGGGGTGCGGGAGAGCACAGATACGCAGTATTTT.

The gene calls are TRBV11-2 and TRBJ2-7; 9 nucleotides match TRBD1. This CDR3 spans 15 amino acids. Unmatched junction bases numbered 6, after V lost 1 base and J lost 5 bases. From germline, CDR1 is SGHAT and CDR2 FQNNGV. The CDR3 reads CASSLGGQGGNEQYF. CDR3 sequence (DNA): TGTGCCAGCAGCTTAGGGGGACAGGGTGGGAACGAGCAGTACTTC.

The chain employs TRBV30 and TRBJ2-7, with TRBD2 matching 14 bases. The CDR3 spans 14 residues. V lost 7 bases and J lost 3; bases outside the gene matches: 5. Germline CDR1 and CDR2: GTSNPN and SVGIG (reference sequence). The CDR3 DNA reads TGTGCCTTCCGACTAGCGGGAGGGATCTACGAGCAGTACTTC. Translation: CAFRLAGGIYEQYF. Looking up the rest from reference TRBV30 and TRBJ2-7 gives the full variable domain: SQTIHQWPATLVQPVGSPLSLECTVEGTSNPNLYWYRQAAGRGLQLLFYSVGIGQISSEVPQNLSASRPQDRQFILSSKKLLLSDSGFYLCAFRLAGGIYEQYFGPGTRLTVT.

The V gene is TRBV7-8, the J gene TRBJ2-4, with D perhaps matching TRBD1 (5 bases). Per germline, CDR1 SGHVS and CDR2 FQNEAQ. Trimming cost V 0 bases and J 0 bases, with 12 bases left between them. CDR3 size: 17 residues. The CDR3 DNA sequence: TGTGCCAGCAGCTTAGCCTCCAGGGTTGGAGCCAAAAACATTCAGTACTTC. Amino acids: CASSLASRVGAKNIQYF.

V is TRBV15 and J is TRBJ2-3; D remains ambiguous. Germline V gives CDR1 LNHNV, CDR2 YYDKDF (reference sequence). The V and J ends lost 2 bases and 6 bases respectively, with 6 bases between them. CDR3 size: 12 residues. Written as DNA, the CDR3 is TGTGCCACCAGCAGACCTAGGGATACGCAGTATTTT. Translated: CATSRPRDTQYF.

The chain has TRBV11-2 and TRBJ2-1; D may be TRBD1 (6 bases). Trimming pared 3 bases from V and 13 bases from J, leaving 22 bases between. This CDR3 has 15 amino acids. The germline gives CDR1 SGHAT, CDR2 FQNNGV. The CDR3, as DNA: TGTGCCAGCAGCTTCTACGAAGGGACGGCAGGGGCCCAGTTCTTC. Translating gives CASSFYEGTAGAQFF. The entire variable domain, with the rest obtained from reference TRBV11-2 and TRBJ2-1, is as follows: EAGVAQSPRYKIIEKRQSVAFWCNPISGHATLYWYQQILGQGPKLLIQFQNNGVVDDSQLPKDRFSAERLKGVDSTLKIQPAKLEDSAVYLCASSFYEGTAGAQFFGPGTRLTVL.